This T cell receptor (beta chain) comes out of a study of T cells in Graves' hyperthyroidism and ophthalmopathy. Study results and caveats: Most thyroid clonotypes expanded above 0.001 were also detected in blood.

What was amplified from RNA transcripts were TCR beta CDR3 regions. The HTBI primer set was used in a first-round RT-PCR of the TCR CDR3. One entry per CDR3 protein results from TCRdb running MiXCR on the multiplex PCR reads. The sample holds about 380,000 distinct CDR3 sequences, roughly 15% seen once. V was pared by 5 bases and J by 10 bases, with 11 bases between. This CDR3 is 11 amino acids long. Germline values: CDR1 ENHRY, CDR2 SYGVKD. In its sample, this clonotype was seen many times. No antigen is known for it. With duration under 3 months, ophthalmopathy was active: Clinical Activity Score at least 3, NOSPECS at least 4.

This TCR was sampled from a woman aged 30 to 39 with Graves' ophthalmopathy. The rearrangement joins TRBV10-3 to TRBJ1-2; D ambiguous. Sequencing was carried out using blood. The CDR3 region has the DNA TGTGCCATCAGTCATGACAATTTCTACACCTTC. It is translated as CAISHDNFYTF.